This T cell receptor (beta chain) stems from a study of blood T cell repertoires in COVID-19. Study in general: Sites across the United States, Italy and Spain contributed samples from acute and convalescent COVID-19. T cells, B-cell-depleted T cells, or PBMCs supplied cDNA or gDNA.

CDR3 size: 17 residues. After removal of 4 bases from V and 5 bases from J, the junction contained 16 bases not matched to a gene. CDR1 and CDR2 (germline): SGDLS, YYNGEE. This table comes from immunoSEQ multiplex PCR, and its TCRdb copy is limited to in-frame clones, with some not included. The sample has 140,000 or so clones; more than 65% are singletons. This TCR was sampled from a man in his 60s with active or convalescent COVID-19. V gene TRBV9 combines with J gene TRBJ1-2, with 8 bases lining up with TRBD1. The sequencing input was peripheral blood. CDR3 nucleotide sequence: TGTGCCAGCAGCTGGCGGGACAGGCCCCTTGGGCGATATGGCTACACCTTC. This gives the protein CASSWRDRPLGRYGYTF.